This T cell receptor beta chain came from a study of blood T cell repertoires in COVID-19 (dated by TCRdb to the early 2020s). About the full investigation: Collaborator samples came from the United States, Italy and Spain and covered acute and convalescent phases of COVID-19. A de-identified subject ID, COVID-19 status, age in years and sex were almost always included in the sample metadata. Samples came from the ongoing ImmuneRACE study (first 160 participants) plus 1,254 subjects from 6 global collaborators. Where available, HLA class I and class II types were obtained from metadata supplied by the sample provider rather than from assay-based typing. Deeply sampled blood TCRbeta repertoires from subjects exposed to, actively infected with, or recovered from COVID-19 were included in the dataset. The material from the prospective study consisted of cDNA or gDNA derived from T cells, B-cell-depleted T cells, or PBMCs. The repertoires were released in a freely available public database intended as a resource for research on the immune response to SARS-CoV-2.

As to this clone: The clone's antigen remains unknown. Base-call qualities are not available, and no considerably larger clone is one nucleotide away.

Including the terminal cysteine and phenylalanine, the CDR3 comprises 13 residues. Only the CDR3 part of the read is kept: 39 bases, read in frame from the first base. V drops 5 bases and J drops 4 bases, leaving 11 bases in between. According to the germline V gene, CDR1 reads SGHNT and CDR2 reads YENEEA. The immunoSEQ Assay, a bias-controlled multiplex PCR, was used to amplify TCRbeta CDR3 regions from genomic DNA. For the original study's pipeline: Nucleated cell counts per sample were estimated from amplification of reference gene primers within the assay. To quantify the absolute abundance of each unique TCRbeta CDR3 rearrangement, sequence reads were collapsed and filtered. For each sample, productive Simpson clonality was calculated as the square root of Simpson's diversity index over productive rearrangements. TCRdb mirrors the immuneACCESS table, restricted to in-frame sequences. Some clones are absent from its copies; in checked studies, under half trace to an unresolved V gene, and the reason for the others is unknown. The V and J calls and the clone size are those of that table, but D and trimming were determined from the DNA. The sample table holds fewer than 200,000 clones, of which around four fifths were seen once. The ten largest clonotypes hold 4.4% of the sample.

Here is what the overall study found, with its caveats: Clinical and demographic metadata were provided uncurated, with the amount varying by source and participant.

In the prospective study, participants were 18 to 89 years old, resided in approximately 22 geographic areas of the United States, and were enrolled through a virtual design. In the prospective study, participants were assigned to cohorts based on the clinical history participants reported in a screening survey and a study questionnaire. For ImmuneRACE Cohort 3, a participant was defined as recovered based on two consecutive negative NP/OP PCR tests, clearance by a healthcare professional, or resolution of symptoms. Each participant in the prospective study had whole blood, serum and a nasopharyngeal or oropharyngeal swab collected by mobile phlebotomists. Over a roughly two-month period, participants in the prospective study had the option of providing additional blood draws and questionnaires. Before DNA extraction, blood samples from the prospective study were shipped at room temperature or frozen.

Recombination linked TRBV11-3 to TRBJ1-2; the D gene cannot be resolved reliably. Source material: PBMCs or T cells enriched from blood (not recorded which). This receptor was identified in a woman in her 50s who had recovered from COVID-19. The DNA sequence follows: TGTGCCAGCAGCCCTGGCCAGGTCTATGGCTACACCTTC. This is translated as CASSPGQVYGYTF.